The 21 T cell receptor beta chains below were found in one sample sequenced in a study of T cell repertoires in cytomegalovirus infection. TCRdb analysed the reads with MiXCR anew, one entry per CDR3 protein. The sample shows approximately 400,000 distinct CDR3 sequences, 25% to 40% of them seen only once. Specimen: PBMCs. The receptors stem from a human donor in good health (CMV status not recorded). Some clones in this sample may be carry-over from other donors' samples.

A few counts support this clonotype. The chain carries TRBV24-1 and TRBJ2-3; 11 nucleotides match TRBD2. The CDR3 loop spans 15 amino acids. CDR1 is KGHDR, CDR2 SFDVKD, per germline. V shed 5 bases, J shed 4 bases, and the junction held 4 bases outside the gene matches. The CDR3 here is CATSALAGGADTQYF. CDR3 sequence (DNA): TGTGCCACCAGTGCCCTAGCGGGGGGCGCAGATACGCAGTATTTT.

This clonotype occurred many times. The chain has TRBV7-2 and TRBJ2-5; D not certain. V gave up 1 base and J gave up 6 bases, with 18 bases separating them. Germline V gene sequence: CDR1 SGHTA, CDR2 FQGNSA. The CDR3 extends over 16 amino acids. CDR3 sequence reads: CASSLGGIISRQTQYF. CDR3 coding DNA: TGTGCCAGCAGCTTAGGCGGAATCATATCCCGGCAGACCCAGTACTTC. Looking up the rest from reference TRBV7-2 and TRBJ2-5 gives the full variable domain: GAGVSQSPSNKVTEKGKDVELRCDPISGHTALYWYRQSLGQGLEFLIYFQGNSAPDKSGLPSDRFSAERTGGSVSTLTIQRTQQEDSAVYLCASSLGGIISRQTQYFGPGTRLLVL.

V is TRBV6-5 and J is TRBJ2-7; TRBD2 matches 7 bases. The germline V gene encodes CDR1 MNHEY and CDR2 SVGAGI. The junction had 6 bases not matched to a gene; V was cut back by 2 bases and J by 2 bases. This CDR3 has 15 residues. The CDR3: CASSYGGGIAYEQYF. CDR3 DNA: TGTGCCAGCAGTTACGGGGGGGGAATAGCCTACGAGCAGTACTTC.

This clonotype was observed a few times. The chain employs TRBV6-2 or TRBV6-3 and TRBJ1-6; D might be TRBD1 (6 bases). Trimming removed 2 bases at V and 6 bases at J, with 17 bases between. The CDR3 runs to 17 residues. CDR1 is MNHEY, CDR2 SVGEGT, per germline. This CDR3 reads CASSYDGGSRGNSPLHF. CDR3 coding DNA: TGTGCCAGCAGTTACGATGGAGGGTCCAGGGGTAATTCACCCCTCCACTTT.

This clonotype has a handful of counts. This chain links TRBV4-3 with TRBJ1-3; D remains ambiguous. The germline gives CDR1 LGHNA, CDR2 YSLEER. V was clipped by 4 bases and J by 8 bases, with 21 bases between them. This CDR3 is built from 16 residues. The CDR3 region has the DNA TGCGCCAGCAGCCTATCCAGTCAGATTACCTGGGACACCATATATTTT. Translated, it gives CASSLSSQITWDTIYF.

This clonotype was detected once. The rearrangement uses TRBV29-1 and TRBJ1-3, with D unresolved. The CDR3 length is 13 residues. Trimming shortened V by 6 bases and J by 0 bases, and 9 bases separated the two germline ends. Germline V gene lookup returns CDR1 SQVTM and CDR2 ANQGSEA. The CDR3 DNA reads TGCAGCGTCACCCGGGGCTCTGGAAACACCATATATTTT. Translated, it gives CSVTRGSGNTIYF. The variable domain in full, completed from reference TRBV29-1 and TRBJ1-3, reads SAVISQKPSRDICQRGTSLTIQCQVDSQVTMMFWYRQQPGQSLTLIATANQGSEATYESGFVIDKFPISRPNLTFSTLTVSNMSPEDSSIYLCSVTRGSGNTIYFGEGSWLTVV.

This clonotype was detected a few times. The chain uses TRBV20-1 and TRBJ2-4, with 7 positions matching TRBD2. Germline loops: CDR1 DFQATT, CDR2 SNEGSKA (reference sequence). The CDR3 extends over 15 amino acids. The junction had 13 bases not matched to a gene; V was cut back by 6 bases and J by 5 bases. The CDR3, as DNA: TGCAGTGCCATTCCGTGGCTAGCGGCCCAAAACATTCAGTACTTC. Its protein product is CSAIPWLAAQNIQYF.

CDR3 DNA: TGTGCCAGCAAAGGACTAGATTTGGCGGTTGAGCAGTTCTTC. Translating gives CASKGLDLAVEQFF. The chain uses TRBV25-1 and TRBJ2-1, with 7 bases fitting TRBD2. The V gene's germline CDR1 is MGHDK and CDR2 SYGVNS. V shed 7 bases and J 9 bases; nucleotides not matched to a gene: 12. CDR3 length: 14 residues.

In this sample, this clonotype turned up a few times. V and J are TRBV7-3 and TRBJ1-3, with D hard to call. Trimming left V 5 bases short and J 2 bases short, with 7 bases between. Germline V gene lookup returns CDR1 SGHTA and CDR2 FQGTGA. The CDR3 covers 13 residues. The CDR3 nucleotides read TGTGCCAGCAGCCTGTATGCTGGAAACACCATATATTTT. Residues: CASSLYAGNTIYF.

This rearrangement joins TRBV5-1 to TRBJ1-4; no definite D call. Germline V gene lookup returns CDR1 SGHRS and CDR2 YFSETQ. CDR3 length equals 14 residues. V gave up 0 bases and J gave up 7 bases, with 10 bases separating them. Here the CDR3 DNA reads TGCGCCAGCAGCTTGGCCCTAAATACTGAAAAACTGTTTTTT. This gives the protein CASSLALNTEKLFF.

Of note for this clonotype: The junction shows a germline mismatch at one end, possibly a read error. The V gene is TRBV12-3 or TRBV12-4, the J gene TRBJ2-5; 13 bases are shared with TRBD2. This CDR3 is 18 amino acids long. CDR3 in amino acids: CASSLVALAGGGQEAQYF. The CDR3 DNA is TGTGCCAGCAGTTTAGTTGCACTAGCGGGGGGGGGGCAAGAGGCCCAGTACTTC.

Here the CDR3 reads CASSPGRITNEKLFF. The CDR3 DNA reads as TGCGCCAGCAGCCCCGGAAGGATAACTAATGAAAAACTGTTTTTT. This rearrangement joins TRBV5-1 to TRBJ1-4, with D unclear. The CDR3 sequence is 15 residues long. Germline V gene sequence: CDR1 SGHRS, CDR2 YFSETQ. V was clipped by 4 bases and J by 1 base, with 11 bases between them.

The table lists this clonotype with a few counts. The chain combines TRBV7-2 with TRBJ1-5; TRBD1 might be the D (5 bases). The CDR3 length is 13 residues. V was trimmed by 5 bases and J by 5 bases, leaving 10 bases between them. CDR1 is SGHTA and CDR2 is FQGNSA in the germline V gene. The CDR3 DNA sequence: TGTGCCAGCAGCCTGACAGTTTATCAGCCCCAGCATTTT. This sequence encodes CASSLTVYQPQHF.

This clonotype was detected a few times. The chain has TRBV5-5 and TRBJ2-1; a possible D gene is TRBD1 (5 bases). The CDR3 is 13 residues long. V lost 4 bases to trimming and J lost 8 bases, with 13 bases between them. Germline CDR1 is SGHKS and CDR2 is YYEKEE (reference sequence). This CDR3 is CASSRNGHDEQFF. CDR3 nucleotides: TGTGCCAGCAGCCGAAACGGACACGATGAGCAGTTCTTC.

V is TRBV2 and J is TRBJ2-7; no reliable D call. This CDR3 spans 13 amino acids. CDR1 and CDR2 from the germline V gene are SNHLY and FYNNEI. Trimming stripped 7 bases from V and 3 bases from J, with 13 bases between. The CDR3 loop is CASTKYVSYEQYF. The CDR3, as DNA: TGTGCCAGCACCAAGTACGTAAGCTACGAGCAGTACTTC.

This sequence joins TRBV19 and TRBJ2-2; tentative D call: TRBD2 (6 bases). The germline V gene has CDR1 LNHDA and CDR2 SQIVND (reference sequence). CDR3 size: 16 residues. V gave up 4 bases and J gave up 4 bases, with 16 bases separating them. CDR3 sequence reads: CASSTTPGDSTGELFF. The DNA for the CDR3 is TGTGCCAGTAGTACGACACCGGGGGATTCCACCGGGGAGCTGTTTTTT.

This clonotype has a handful of counts. The chain joins TRBV2 to TRBJ1-1; 7 nucleotides align to TRBD1. CDR3 length: 13 residues. CDR1 and CDR2 (germline): SNHLY, FYNNEI. J gave up 7 bases and V 1 base, and 3 bases lay outside the gene matches. CDR3 coding DNA: TGTGCCAGCAGTGAAGGACAGGGCCTTGAAGCTTTCTTT. This gives the protein CASSEGQGLEAFF.

A few counts support this clonotype. The chain joins TRBV20-1 to TRBJ2-2, with 8 bases fitting TRBD2. Germline-derived CDR1 and CDR2 are DFQATT and SNEGSKA (reference sequence). V shed 3 bases, J shed 6 bases, and the junction held 6 bases outside the gene matches. This CDR3 is built from 14 residues. For the CDR3, the DNA is TGCAGTGCTAGTCGGGGGGGCTCCGCCGGGGAGCTGTTTTTT. This codes for CSASRGGSAGELFF.

This clonotype was seen a handful of times. CDR3 amino acids: CASSSPGTSGGRETQYF. The DNA of the CDR3 is TGTGCCAGCAGCAGCCCCGGGACTAGCGGGGGTAGAGAGACCCAGTACTTC. This chain connects TRBV7-2 to TRBJ2-5; 14 positions match TRBD2. CDR1 is SGHTA and CDR2 is FQGNSA in the germline V gene. This CDR3 comprises 17 residues. The V segment lost 5 bases and the J segment 4 bases; nucleotides outside the gene matches: 9.

The chain links TRBV29-1 to TRBJ1-2, with a possible D match to TRBD1 (6 bases). Germline-derived CDR1 and CDR2 are SQVTM and ANQGSEA. V shed 6 bases and J shed 4 bases, with 15 bases lying between them. The CDR3 consists of 13 residues. CDR3 loop: CSVGDRTPYGYTF. The DNA for the CDR3 is TGCAGCGTCGGAGACAGGACACCCTATGGCTACACCTTC.

The V and J genes are TRBV6-5 and TRBJ2-1, with 8 positions matching TRBD1. The CDR3 runs to 16 residues. Germline values: CDR1 MNHEY, CDR2 SVGAGI. Trimming took 6 bases from V and 0 from J; bases not matched to a gene: 7. This CDR3 is CASRRTGTSSYNEQFF. In DNA, the CDR3 is TGTGCCAGCAGGCGGACAGGGACCAGCTCCTACAATGAGCAGTTCTTC.